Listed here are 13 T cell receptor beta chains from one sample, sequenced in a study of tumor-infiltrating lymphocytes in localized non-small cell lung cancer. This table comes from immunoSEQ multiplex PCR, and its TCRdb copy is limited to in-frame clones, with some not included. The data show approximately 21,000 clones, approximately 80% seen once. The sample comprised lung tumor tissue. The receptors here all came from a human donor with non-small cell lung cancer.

The CDR3 protein is CASSPQGAAGANVLTF. CDR3 DNA: TGTGCCAGCAGCCCACAGGGGGCGGCTGGGGCCAACGTCCTGACTTTC. The rearrangement links TRBV2 to TRBJ2-6, with 9 bases matching TRBD1. The CDR3 is 16 residues long. J lost 2 bases, V lost 6 bases, and 5 bases had no gene match. Per germline, CDR1 SNHLY and CDR2 FYNNEI.

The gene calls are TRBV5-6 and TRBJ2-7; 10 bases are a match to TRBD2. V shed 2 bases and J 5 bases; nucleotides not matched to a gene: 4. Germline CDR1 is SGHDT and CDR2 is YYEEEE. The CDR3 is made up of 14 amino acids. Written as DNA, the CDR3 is TGTGCCAGCAGCTTCCTAGCGGGAGCTAACGAGCAGTACTTC. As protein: CASSFLAGANEQYF.

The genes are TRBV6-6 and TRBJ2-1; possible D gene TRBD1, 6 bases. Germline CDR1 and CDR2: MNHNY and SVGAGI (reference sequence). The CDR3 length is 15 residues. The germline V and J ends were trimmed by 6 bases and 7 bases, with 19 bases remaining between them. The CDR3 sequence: CASSAMEKGDNEQFF. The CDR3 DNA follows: TGTGCCAGCAGCGCCATGGAAAAGGGGGATAATGAGCAGTTCTTC.

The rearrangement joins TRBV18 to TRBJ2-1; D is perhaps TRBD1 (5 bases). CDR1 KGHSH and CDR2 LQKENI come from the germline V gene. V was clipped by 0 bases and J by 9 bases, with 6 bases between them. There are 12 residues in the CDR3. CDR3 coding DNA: TGTGCCAGCTCACCACCCCAGGGTGAGCAGTTCTTC. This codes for CASSPPQGEQFF.

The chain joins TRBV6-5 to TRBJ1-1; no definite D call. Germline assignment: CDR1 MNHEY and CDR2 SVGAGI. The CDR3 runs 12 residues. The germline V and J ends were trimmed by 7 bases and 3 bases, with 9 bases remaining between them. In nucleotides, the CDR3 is TGTGCCAGCACGGGCGGCCACACTGAAGCTTTCTTT. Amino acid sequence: CASTGGHTEAFF.

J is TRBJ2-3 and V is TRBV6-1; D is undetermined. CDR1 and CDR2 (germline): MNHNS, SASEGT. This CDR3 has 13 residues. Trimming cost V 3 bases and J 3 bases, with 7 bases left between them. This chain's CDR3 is CASSDPPTDTQYF. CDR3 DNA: TGTGCCAGCAGTGACCCCCCTACAGATACGCAGTATTTT.

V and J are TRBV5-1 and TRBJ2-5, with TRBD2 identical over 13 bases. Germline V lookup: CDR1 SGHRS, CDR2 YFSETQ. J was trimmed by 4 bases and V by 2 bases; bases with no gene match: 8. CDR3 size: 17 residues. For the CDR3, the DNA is TGCGCCAGCAGCTTCGACGGGACTAGCGGGATTGGAGAGACCCAGTACTTC. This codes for CASSFDGTSGIGETQYF.

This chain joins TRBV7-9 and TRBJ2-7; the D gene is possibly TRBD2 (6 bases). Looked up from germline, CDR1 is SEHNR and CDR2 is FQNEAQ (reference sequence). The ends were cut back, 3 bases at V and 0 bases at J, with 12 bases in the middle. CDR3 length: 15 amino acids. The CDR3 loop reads CASSFEGTLSYEQYF. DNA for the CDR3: TGTGCCAGCAGCTTCGAAGGGACTCTCTCCTACGAGCAGTACTTC.

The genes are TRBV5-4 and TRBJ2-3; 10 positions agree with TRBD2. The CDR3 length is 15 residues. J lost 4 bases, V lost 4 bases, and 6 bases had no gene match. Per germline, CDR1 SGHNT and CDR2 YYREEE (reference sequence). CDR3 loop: CASSPVAGGADTQYF. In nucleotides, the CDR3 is TGTGCCAGCAGCCCCGTAGCGGGAGGAGCAGATACGCAGTATTTT.

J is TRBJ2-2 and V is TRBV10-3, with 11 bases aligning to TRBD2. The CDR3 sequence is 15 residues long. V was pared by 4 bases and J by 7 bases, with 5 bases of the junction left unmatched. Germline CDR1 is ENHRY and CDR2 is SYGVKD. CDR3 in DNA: TGTGCCATCAGTGCTAGCGGGGGGCGCGGCGGGGAGCTGTTTTTT. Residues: CAISASGGRGGELFF.

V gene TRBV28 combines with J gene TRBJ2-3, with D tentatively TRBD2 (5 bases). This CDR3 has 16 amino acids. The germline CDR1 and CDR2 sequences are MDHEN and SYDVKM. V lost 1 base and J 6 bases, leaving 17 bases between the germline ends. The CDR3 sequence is CASSLSRRDRRDTQYF. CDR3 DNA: TGTGCCAGCAGTTTATCCCGCCGGGATAGGAGGGATACGCAGTATTTT.

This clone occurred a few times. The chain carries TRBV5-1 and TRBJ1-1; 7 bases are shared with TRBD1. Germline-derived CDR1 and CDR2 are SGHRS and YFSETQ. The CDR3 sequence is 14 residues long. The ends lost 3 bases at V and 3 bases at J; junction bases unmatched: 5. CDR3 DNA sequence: TGCGCCAGCAGCTCGACAGGGTTCCACACTGAAGCTTTCTTT. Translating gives CASSSTGFHTEAFF.

The CDR3 sequence: CASSLTDYTDTQYF. The CDR3 DNA is TGCGCCAGCAGCCTAACGGACTACACAGATACGCAGTATTTT. V is TRBV4-1 and J is TRBJ2-3, with a weak D call TRBD2 (6 bases). The germline CDR1 and CDR2 sequences are MGHRA and YSYEKL. There are 14 residues in the CDR3. The V gene lost 4 bases and the J gene lost 2 bases, with 10 bases spanning the gap.